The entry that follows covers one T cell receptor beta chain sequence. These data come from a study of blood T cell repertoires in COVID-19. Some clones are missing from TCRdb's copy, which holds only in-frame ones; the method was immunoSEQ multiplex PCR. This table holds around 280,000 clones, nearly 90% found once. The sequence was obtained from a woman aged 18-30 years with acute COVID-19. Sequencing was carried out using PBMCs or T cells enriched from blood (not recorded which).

In DNA, the CDR3 is TGTGCCAGCAGCCAAGGAGACAATCAGCCCCAGCATTTT. Translation gives CASSQGDNQPQHF. The V and J genes are TRBV3-1 (or the pseudogene TRBV3-2) and TRBJ1-5; unclear D gene. The germline gives CDR1 LGHDT, CDR2 YNNKEL (reference sequence). This CDR3 spans 13 amino acids. V was trimmed by 1 base and J by 3 bases, leaving 4 bases between them.